Detailed here is one T cell receptor (beta chain). Germline V gene sequence: CDR1 SGHAT, CDR2 FQNNGV. The CDR3 is 14 residues long. V lost 0 bases to trimming and J lost 0 bases, with 5 bases between them. This record belongs to a study of blood T cell repertoires in COVID-19. Across the study: Donors in the United States, Italy and Spain gave samples during acute or convalescent COVID-19.

Sequencing was performed with immunoSEQ multiplex PCR; in TCRdb, only in-frame clones are kept and a portion is missing. The table shows some 190,000 clones, with 88% occurring only once. Specimen: peripheral blood. This receptor was identified in a human donor in a cohort sampled during active COVID-19. The V and J genes are TRBV11-2 and TRBJ2-5; D gene ambiguous. The chain's CDR3 is CASSLDLYQETQYF. DNA for the CDR3: TGTGCCAGCAGCTTAGACTTGTACCAAGAGACCCAGTACTTC.